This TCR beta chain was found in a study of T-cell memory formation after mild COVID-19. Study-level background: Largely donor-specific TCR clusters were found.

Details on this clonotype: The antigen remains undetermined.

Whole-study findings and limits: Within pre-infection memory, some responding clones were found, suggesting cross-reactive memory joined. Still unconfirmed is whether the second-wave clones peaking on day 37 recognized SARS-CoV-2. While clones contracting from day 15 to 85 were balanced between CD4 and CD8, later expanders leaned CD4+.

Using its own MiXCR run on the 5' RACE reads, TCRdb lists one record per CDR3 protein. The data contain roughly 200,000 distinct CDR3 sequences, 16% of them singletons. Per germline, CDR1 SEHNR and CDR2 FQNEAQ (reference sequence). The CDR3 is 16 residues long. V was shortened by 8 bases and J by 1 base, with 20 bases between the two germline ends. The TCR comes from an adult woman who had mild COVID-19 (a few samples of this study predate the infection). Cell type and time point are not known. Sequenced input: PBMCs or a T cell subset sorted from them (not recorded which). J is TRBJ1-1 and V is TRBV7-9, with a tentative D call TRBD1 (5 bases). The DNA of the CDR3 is TGTGCCAGCCCCCTGGAAGGGGCGACATCGAACACTGAAGCTTTCTTT. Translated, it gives CASPLEGATSNTEAFF.